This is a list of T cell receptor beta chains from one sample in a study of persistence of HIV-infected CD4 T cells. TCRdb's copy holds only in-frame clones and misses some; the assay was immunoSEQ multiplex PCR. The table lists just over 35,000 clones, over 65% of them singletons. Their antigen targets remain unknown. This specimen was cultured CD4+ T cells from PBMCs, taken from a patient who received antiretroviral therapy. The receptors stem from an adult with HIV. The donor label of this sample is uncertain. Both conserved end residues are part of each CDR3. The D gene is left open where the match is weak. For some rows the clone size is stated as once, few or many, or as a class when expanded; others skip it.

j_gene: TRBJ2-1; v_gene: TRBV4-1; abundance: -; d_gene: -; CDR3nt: TGCGCCAGCAGCCTACGGGACGGACCATACAATGAGCAGTTCTTC; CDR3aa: CASSLRDGPYNEQFF
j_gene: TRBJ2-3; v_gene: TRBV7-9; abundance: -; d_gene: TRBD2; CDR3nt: TGTGCCAGCAGCAAAGCGGGGGGGTCCACAGATACGCAGTATTTT; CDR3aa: CASSKAGGSTDTQYF
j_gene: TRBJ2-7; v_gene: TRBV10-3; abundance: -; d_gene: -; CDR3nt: TGTGCCATCAGTGAGTCGCAGGGCGGGCAGTACTTC; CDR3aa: CAISESQGGQYF
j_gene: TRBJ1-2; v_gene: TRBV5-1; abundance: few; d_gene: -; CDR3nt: TGCGCCAGCAGCTTGGACAGATACGGCTACACCTTC; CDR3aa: CASSLDRYGYTF
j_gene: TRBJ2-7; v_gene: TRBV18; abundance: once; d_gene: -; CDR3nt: TGTGCCAGCTCCCCCTCTATGGAGCAGTACTTC; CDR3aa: CASSPSMEQYF
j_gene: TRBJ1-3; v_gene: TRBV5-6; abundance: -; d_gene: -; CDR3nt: TGTGCCAGCAGCTTGGCCGGGGGGTTTCGCTCTGGAAACACCATATATTTT; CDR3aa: CASSLAGGFRSGNTIYF
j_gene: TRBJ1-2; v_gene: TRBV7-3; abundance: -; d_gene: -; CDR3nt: TGTGCCAGCAGCTTAAATCCAGGGACTAACTATGGCTACACCTTC; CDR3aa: CASSLNPGTNYGYTF
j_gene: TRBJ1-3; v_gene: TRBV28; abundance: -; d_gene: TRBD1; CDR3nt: TGTGCCAGCAGTGGGACAGGGGGATCTGGAAACACCATATATTTT; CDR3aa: CASSGTGGSGNTIYF
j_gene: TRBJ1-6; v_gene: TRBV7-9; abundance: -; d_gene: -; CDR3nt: TGTGCCAGCAGCACCCGGGGGGGGCAGAGCTCCTATAATTCACCCCTCCACTTT; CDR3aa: CASSTRGGQSSYNSPLHF
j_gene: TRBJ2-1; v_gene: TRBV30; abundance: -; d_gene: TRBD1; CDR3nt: TGTGCCTGGCGCCTTCCCGGGACAGGATACAATGAGCAGTTCTTC; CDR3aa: CAWRLPGTGYNEQFF
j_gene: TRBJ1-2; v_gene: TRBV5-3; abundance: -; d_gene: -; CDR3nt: TGTGCCAGAAGCTTTTGCTTGTTCTATGGCTACACCTTC; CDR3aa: CARSFCLFYGYTF
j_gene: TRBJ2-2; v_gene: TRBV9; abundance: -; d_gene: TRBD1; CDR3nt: TGTGCCAGCAGCCCCCGACAGGGGGGCAACACCGGGGAGCTGTTTTTT; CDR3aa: CASSPRQGGNTGELFF
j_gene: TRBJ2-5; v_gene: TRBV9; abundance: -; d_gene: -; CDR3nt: TGTGCCAGCAGCCCGAATGCGGGGAAGGAGACCCAGTACTTC; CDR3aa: CASSPNAGKETQYF
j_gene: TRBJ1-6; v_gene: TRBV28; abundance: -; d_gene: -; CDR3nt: TGTGCCAGCAGTTTACGGACCGGGGATGGTAATTCACCCCTCCACTTT; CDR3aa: CASSLRTGDGNSPLHF
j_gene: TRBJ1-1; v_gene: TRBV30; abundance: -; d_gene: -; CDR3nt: TGTGCCTGGAGTGCCCGGGGGAACACTGAAGCTTTCTTT; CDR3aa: CAWSARGNTEAFF
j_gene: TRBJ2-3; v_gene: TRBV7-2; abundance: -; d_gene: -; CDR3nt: TGTGCCAGCAGCTTAACGGGGGTTACAGATACGCAGTATTTT; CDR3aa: CASSLTGVTDTQYF
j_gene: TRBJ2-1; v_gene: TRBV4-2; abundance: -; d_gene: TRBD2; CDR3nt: TGTGCCAGCAGCCAAGGTTTCAGCGGGGTGTACAATGAGCAGTTCTTC; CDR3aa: CASSQGFSGVYNEQFF
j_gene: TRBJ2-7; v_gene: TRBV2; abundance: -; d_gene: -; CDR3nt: TGTGCCAGCAGTGAAGCAGAGGCGGGCGAGCAGTACTTC; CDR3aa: CASSEAEAGEQYF
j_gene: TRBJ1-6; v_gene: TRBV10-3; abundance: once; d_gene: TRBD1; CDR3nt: TGTGCCATCCGCAGGGGGCAGAATAATTCACCCCTCCACTTT; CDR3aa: CAIRRGQNNSPLHF
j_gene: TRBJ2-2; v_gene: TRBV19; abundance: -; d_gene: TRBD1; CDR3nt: TGTGCCAGTAGGCACCGGGACAGGGATGCCGGGGAGCTGTTTTTT; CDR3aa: CASRHRDRDAGELFF
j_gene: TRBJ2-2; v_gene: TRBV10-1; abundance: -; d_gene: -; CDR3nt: TGCGCCAGCAGTGAACCCCACGGGGAGCTGTTTTTT; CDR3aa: CASSEPHGELFF
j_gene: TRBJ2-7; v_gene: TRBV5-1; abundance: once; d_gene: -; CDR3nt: TGCGCCAGCAGCTTGGCGGAACGGACCTACGAGCAGTACTTC; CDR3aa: CASSLAERTYEQYF
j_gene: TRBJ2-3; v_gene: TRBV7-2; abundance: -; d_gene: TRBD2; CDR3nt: TGTGCCAGCAGCTTAAGTCGACTAGCGGGGCGGCAGTATTTT; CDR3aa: CASSLSRLAGRQYF
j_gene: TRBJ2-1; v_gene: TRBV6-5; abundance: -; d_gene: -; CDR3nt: TGTGCCAGCTCGTCGTCCAATGAGCAGTTCTTC; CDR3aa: CASSSSNEQFF
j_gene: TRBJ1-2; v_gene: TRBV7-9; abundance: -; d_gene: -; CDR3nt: TGTGCCAGCAGCTTAGGGCAGGGCAACTATGGCTACACCTTC; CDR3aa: CASSLGQGNYGYTF